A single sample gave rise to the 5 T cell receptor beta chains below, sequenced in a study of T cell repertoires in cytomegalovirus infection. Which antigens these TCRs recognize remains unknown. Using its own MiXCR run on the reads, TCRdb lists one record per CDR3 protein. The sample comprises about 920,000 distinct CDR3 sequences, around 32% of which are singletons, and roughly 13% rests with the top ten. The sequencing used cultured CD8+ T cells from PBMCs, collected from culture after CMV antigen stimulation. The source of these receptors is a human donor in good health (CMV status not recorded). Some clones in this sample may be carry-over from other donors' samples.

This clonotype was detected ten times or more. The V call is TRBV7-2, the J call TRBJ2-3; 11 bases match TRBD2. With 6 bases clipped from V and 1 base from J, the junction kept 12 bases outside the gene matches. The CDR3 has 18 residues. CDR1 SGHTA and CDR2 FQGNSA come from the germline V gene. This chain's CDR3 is CASSSRLAGITGTDTQYF. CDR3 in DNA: TGTGCCAGCAGTTCTCGACTAGCGGGGATTACTGGCACAGATACGCAGTATTTT.

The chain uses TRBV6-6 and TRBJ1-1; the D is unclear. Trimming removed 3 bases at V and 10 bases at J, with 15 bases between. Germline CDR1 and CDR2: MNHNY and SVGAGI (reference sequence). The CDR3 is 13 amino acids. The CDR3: CASSYSPGGSAFF. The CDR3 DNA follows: TGTGCCAGCAGTTATTCTCCAGGAGGTTCAGCTTTCTTT.

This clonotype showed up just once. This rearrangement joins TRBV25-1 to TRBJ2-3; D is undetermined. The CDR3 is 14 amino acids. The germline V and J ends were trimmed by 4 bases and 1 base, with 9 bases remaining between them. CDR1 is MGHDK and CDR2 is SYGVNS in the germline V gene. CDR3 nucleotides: TGTGCCAGCAGTGGTTACCTCCGCACAGATACGCAGTATTTT. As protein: CASSGYLRTDTQYF. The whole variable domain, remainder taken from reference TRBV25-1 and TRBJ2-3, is EADIYQTPRYLVIGTGKKITLECSQTMGHDKMYWYQQDPGMELHLIHYSYGVNSTEKGDLSSESTVSRIRTEHFPLTLESARPSHTSQYLCASSGYLRTDTQYFGPGTRLTVL.

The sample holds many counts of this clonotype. The CDR3 DNA sequence: TGTGCCAGCAGCCCAGGCGCCCAGCCCCAGCATTTT. It encodes CASSPGAQPQHF. The rearrangement links TRBV7-2 to TRBJ1-5; D remains unclear. CDR1 is SGHTA, CDR2 FQGNSA, per germline. V was cut by 5 bases and J by 7 bases, with 9 bases left in between. CDR3 length: 12 residues.

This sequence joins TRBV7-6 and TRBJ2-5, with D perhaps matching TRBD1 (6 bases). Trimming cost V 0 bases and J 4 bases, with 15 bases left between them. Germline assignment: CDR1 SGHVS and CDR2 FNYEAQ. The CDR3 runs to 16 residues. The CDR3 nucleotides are TGTGCCAGCAGCTTAGCCCCTTACAGGGAAGGAGAGACCCAGTACTTC. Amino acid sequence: CASSLAPYREGETQYF.